The 23 T cell receptor beta chains in this list originate from one sample, sequenced in a study of cytomegalovirus exposure and HLA in healthy donors. PCR involved 60 Vbeta and 13 Jbeta primers. TCRdb's copy holds only in-frame clones and misses some; the assay was immunoSEQ multiplex PCR. Of roughly 100,000 clones in the sample, around four fifths were seen once. The sequenced sample was PBMCs. The source of these receptors is a female donor in good health and CMV-seropositive.

As regards this clone: This sample also contains other DNA sequences that code for the same CDR3. The V and J genes are TRBV6-5 and TRBJ1-1; D is ambiguous. The V and J ends lost 2 bases and 1 base respectively, with 5 bases between them. The CDR3 has 13 amino acids. Germline loops: CDR1 MNHEY, CDR2 SVGAGI. CDR3 loop: CASSYTGNTEAFF. CDR3 nucleotide sequence: TGTGCCAGCAGTTACACTGGGAACACTGAAGCTTTCTTT.

The chain employs TRBV6-5 and TRBJ1-3; tentatively, D is TRBD1 (6 bases). The V gene lost 5 bases and the J gene lost 8 bases, with 10 bases spanning the gap. This CDR3 contains 12 residues. Looked up from germline, CDR1 is MNHEY and CDR2 is SVGAGI. This CDR3 reads CASSPQGYTIYF. The CDR3 DNA sequence: TGTGCCAGCAGTCCACAGGGATACACCATATATTTT.

The rearrangement uses TRBV18 and TRBJ1-1, with D perhaps TRBD1 (6 bases). The V gene lost 3 bases and the J gene lost 3 bases, with 11 bases spanning the gap. From germline, CDR1 is KGHSH and CDR2 LQKENI. The CDR3 runs to 14 residues. The CDR3 here is CASSPLAGDTEAFF. The CDR3 DNA follows: TGTGCCAGCTCACCTCTGGCAGGGGACACTGAAGCTTTCTTT.

The chain uses TRBV29-1 and TRBJ1-2; tentative D call: TRBD1 (5 bases). V lost 5 bases and J lost 2, with 15 bases in between. CDR3 length: 14 amino acids. Germline values: CDR1 SQVTM, CDR2 ANQGSEA. CDR3 in amino acids: CSVWLVQGNYGYTF. The CDR3 bases are TGCAGCGTTTGGCTGGTGCAGGGCAACTATGGCTACACCTTC.

V is TRBV4-1 and J is TRBJ1-4; TRBD1 matches 7 bases. The germline gives CDR1 MGHRA, CDR2 YSYEKL. The V gene end was trimmed by 0 bases and the J gene end by 2 bases; junction bases not matched to a gene: 21. The CDR3 is 22 residues long. This chain's CDR3 is CASSQDFVPGQIIPSTNEKLFF. CDR3 nucleotide sequence: TGCGCCAGCAGCCAAGACTTCGTCCCGGGACAGATAATCCCTTCGACTAATGAAAAACTGTTTTTT.

The chain employs TRBV6-1 and TRBJ2-7; 12 bases line up with TRBD2. The CDR3 is 18 amino acids. V shed 1 base, J shed 3 bases, and the junction held 10 bases outside the gene matches. In germline, CDR1 is MNHNS, CDR2 SASEGT. The CDR3 sequence: CASSEGVPRLAGDYEQYF. CDR3 DNA: TGTGCCAGCAGTGAAGGGGTTCCCAGACTAGCGGGAGACTACGAGCAGTACTTC.

This chain links TRBV6-5 with TRBJ1-1, with a possible D match to TRBD1 (6 bases). Trimming removed 8 bases from V and 4 bases from J, with 20 bases in between. Germline V gene lookup returns CDR1 MNHEY and CDR2 SVGAGI. This CDR3 comprises 15 residues. CDR3: CASGQSRTPGTEAFF. As DNA, the CDR3 is TGTGCCAGCGGACAGAGCAGAACCCCGGGCACTGAAGCTTTCTTT.

The V and J genes are TRBV25-1 and TRBJ1-2; no clear D gene. Trimming cost V 1 base and J 4 bases, with 7 bases left between them. Germline V gives CDR1 MGHDK, CDR2 SYGVNS. The CDR3 totals 13 residues. CDR3 amino acids: CASSESGIYGYTF. DNA of the CDR3: TGTGCCAGCAGTGAATCGGGAATCTATGGCTACACCTTC.

This clone occurred a few times. The chain couples TRBV6-5 to TRBJ2-4, with 7 bases fitting TRBD1. This CDR3 is 15 amino acids long. CDR1 and CDR2 (germline): MNHEY, SVGAGI. V lost 5 bases, J lost 0 bases, and 4 bases stayed unmatched. The CDR3 nucleotides read TGTGCCAGCAGTCACAGGGGCGTAGCCAAAAACATTCAGTACTTC. Translation: CASSHRGVAKNIQYF.

A single count supports this clone. The rearrangement uses TRBV5-6 and TRBJ1-1; a possible D gene is TRBD1 (5 bases). This CDR3 is built from 15 residues. The ends were cut back, 0 bases at V and 6 bases at J, with 15 bases in the middle. Per germline, CDR1 SGHDT and CDR2 YYEEEE. DNA of the CDR3: TGTGCCAGCAGCTTGGATCGGACACCTGGGGCTGAAGCTTTCTTT. Translation gives CASSLDRTPGAEAFF.

The chain employs TRBV7-9 and TRBJ1-2; 9 positions match TRBD1. This CDR3 contains 15 residues. Trimming removed 5 bases from V and 8 bases from J; junction bases left unmatched: 12. Per the germline V gene, CDR1 is SEHNR and CDR2 is FQNEAQ (reference sequence). In DNA form, the CDR3 reads TGTGCCAGCAGCGTCTACCCGGGACAGGGAAGGGGCTACACCTTC. Its protein is CASSVYPGQGRGYTF.

For the CDR3, the DNA is TGTGCCAGCAGCTTAACTAGCGCCGCCTCCTACGAGCAGTACTTC. Its protein product is CASSLTSAASYEQYF. The V and J genes are TRBV7-9 and TRBJ2-7; 7 nucleotides align to TRBD2. The CDR3 extends over 15 amino acids. J gave up 0 bases and V 2 bases, and 4 bases lay outside the gene matches. From germline, CDR1 is SEHNR and CDR2 FQNEAQ (reference sequence).

The chain carries TRBV10-2 and TRBJ2-7; 9 bases agree with TRBD1. Germline CDR1 reads WSHSY; CDR2 reads SAAADI. J lost 0 bases, V lost 4 bases, and 7 bases had no gene match. The CDR3 extends over 16 amino acids. The CDR3 region has the DNA TGCGCCAGCAGTGCCCTCGGGACAGGGAGCTCCTACGAGCAGTACTTC. Protein product: CASSALGTGSSYEQYF.

The rearrangement joins TRBV5-4 to TRBJ1-2; tentatively, D is TRBD1 (5 bases). Germline CDR1 and CDR2: SGHNT and YYREEE (reference sequence). The CDR3 is 13 residues long. Trimming cost V 1 base and J 8 bases, with 12 bases left between them. CDR3 in amino acids: CASSLWGVGGYTF. The CDR3 bases are TGTGCCAGCAGCTTGTGGGGGGTTGGAGGCTACACCTTC.

V gene TRBV28 combines with J gene TRBJ2-7, with 10 nucleotides matching TRBD2. The CDR3 loop spans 16 amino acids. CDR1 MDHEN and CDR2 SYDVKM come from the germline V gene. V dropped 5 bases and J dropped 0; count of bases not matched to a gene: 7. CDR3 loop: CASSPSLAGSSYEQYF. In nucleotides, the CDR3 is TGTGCCAGCAGTCCTTCACTAGCGGGGTCCTCCTACGAGCAGTACTTC.

This clone was seen a handful of times. The chain has TRBV6-1 and TRBJ1-3; TRBD1 matches 8 bases. Germline assignment: CDR1 MNHNS and CDR2 SASEGT. CDR3 length equals 21 residues. The V gene end was trimmed by 2 bases and the J gene end by 0 bases; junction bases not matched to a gene: 18. The CDR3 is CASSEWVPTRTGTRSGNTIYF. The CDR3 DNA reads as TGTGCCAGCAGTGAATGGGTCCCTACCAGGACAGGGACACGCTCTGGAAACACCATATATTTT.

This chain links TRBV6-5 with TRBJ1-1; D is possibly TRBD1 (5 bases). The CDR3 runs to 16 residues. Trimming took off 0 bases at V and 7 bases at J, with 18 bases between the two ends. Germline V lookup: CDR1 MNHEY, CDR2 SVGAGI. CDR3 protein: CASSYSLGGQGFEAFF. The CDR3 DNA is TGTGCCAGCAGTTACTCGCTAGGCGGCCAGGGATTTGAAGCTTTCTTT.

The chain has TRBV9 and TRBJ1-2, with 9 bases fitting TRBD1. V was pared by 6 bases and J by 6 bases, with 3 bases of the junction left unmatched. CDR1 and CDR2 from the germline V gene are SGDLS and YYNGEE. This CDR3 spans 12 amino acids. In DNA form, the CDR3 reads TGTGCCAGCAAACAGGGGGCGGATGGCTACACCTTC. It specifies CASKQGADGYTF.

V and J are TRBV13 and TRBJ2-1; D unresolved. Deletions cut 1 base from V and 5 bases from J, with 9 bases between. From germline, CDR1 is PRHDT and CDR2 FYEKMQ (reference sequence). This CDR3 is 14 amino acids long. This CDR3 is CASSLDSGDNEQFF. CDR3 DNA sequence: TGTGCCAGCAGCTTAGACAGTGGCGACAATGAGCAGTTCTTC.

The DNA for the CDR3 is TGTGCCAGCAGCGATCAGGGGGCTTCCTATAATTCACCCCTCCACTTT. Its translation is CASSDQGASYNSPLHF. J is TRBJ1-6 and V is TRBV11-2, with 8 positions matching TRBD1. CDR1 is SGHAT and CDR2 is FQNNGV in the germline V gene. The CDR3 consists of 16 residues. The junction had 4 bases not matched to a gene; V was cut back by 5 bases and J by 1 base.

The V call is TRBV10-1, the J call TRBJ2-1; 16 positions match TRBD2. Germline assignment: CDR1 WNHNN and CDR2 SYGVQD (reference sequence). V lost 1 base, J lost 6 bases, and 9 bases stayed unmatched. This CDR3 is built from 19 residues. DNA of the CDR3: TGCGCCAGCAGTGAGTTGGGACTAGCGGGAGGGCCAATCCCCAATGAGCAGTTCTTC. This encodes CASSELGLAGGPIPNEQFF.

In its sample, this clone was seen a few times. The chain links TRBV4-1 to TRBJ2-7; 10 nucleotides line up with TRBD1. V trimming: 4 bases; J trimming: 6 bases; junction bases outside the gene matches: 15. The CDR3 has 17 amino acids. Germline V gives CDR1 MGHRA, CDR2 YSYEKL. DNA for the CDR3: TGCGCCAGCAGCCTCCGTGCCCCGGGACAGGGGACTCGCGAGCAGTACTTC. This translates into CASSLRAPGQGTREQYF.

This chain links TRBV29-1 with TRBJ2-3; TRBD1 matches 11 bases. Trimming cost V 5 bases and J 3 bases; bases outside gene matches: 4. CDR1 is SQVTM and CDR2 is ANQGSEA in the germline V gene. This CDR3 contains 14 residues. For the CDR3, the DNA is TGCAGCGTTAAGGGACAGGGGGAAACAGATACGCAGTATTTT. This codes for CSVKGQGETDTQYF.